Each of the 26 T cell receptor beta chains below was sequenced from the same sample in a study of cytomegalovirus exposure and HLA in healthy donors. Some clones are missing from TCRdb's copy, which holds only in-frame ones; the method was immunoSEQ multiplex PCR. The data contain roughly 130,000 clones, approximately 90% of them singletons. Sequencing input: PBMCs. The receptors shown here come from a woman aged 30 to 39 in good health and CMV-seropositive.

The V gene is TRBV5-6, the J gene TRBJ1-2; D may be TRBD1 (6 bases). Germline-derived CDR1 and CDR2 are SGHDT and YYEEEE. The CDR3 sequence is 13 residues long. Deletions cut 1 base from V and 6 bases from J, with 10 bases between. CDR3 DNA sequence: TGTGCCAGCAGCTTGAGAGGGGGGGATGGCTACACCTTC. Translating it yields CASSLRGGDGYTF.

V is TRBV28 and J is TRBJ2-5; possibly TRBD1 for D (6 bases). Per the germline V gene, CDR1 is MDHEN and CDR2 is SYDVKM. V lost 2 bases and J 12 bases, leaving 10 bases between the germline ends. This CDR3 has 11 residues. The CDR3 loop reads CASSLLDSKYF. DNA of the CDR3: TGTGCCAGCAGTTTACTGGACAGCAAGTACTTC.

The V gene is TRBV28, the J gene TRBJ2-2, with a tentative D call TRBD2 (6 bases). Between the trimmed V and J ends, which lost 6 bases and 5 bases, there was a span of 19 bases. The CDR3 consists of 16 residues. Germline CDR1 and CDR2: MDHEN and SYDVKM. CDR3: CASSPPFLALTGELFF. The CDR3 DNA sequence: TGTGCCAGCAGCCCTCCATTTCTAGCGCTTACCGGGGAGCTGTTTTTT.

This chain joins TRBV11-2 and TRBJ2-7, with TRBD2 as a possible D gene (5 bases). The length of the CDR3 is 16 residues. The V gene lost 7 bases and the J gene lost 7 bases, with 26 bases spanning the gap. Germline loops: CDR1 SGHAT, CDR2 FQNNGV. This CDR3 is CASTPSMRMGFSEQYF. The CDR3 DNA reads as TGTGCCAGCACCCCTAGCATGCGGATGGGGTTCTCTGAGCAGTACTTC.

The chain links TRBV2 to TRBJ2-5; 9 nucleotides align to TRBD1. The V gene end was trimmed by 3 bases and the J gene end by 4 bases; junction bases not matched to a gene: 9. Germline loops: CDR1 SNHLY, CDR2 FYNNEI. The CDR3 runs to 16 residues. The DNA for the CDR3 is TGTGCCAGCAGTGAGTATGGACAGGGGAGACCAGAGACCCAGTACTTC. It codes for CASSEYGQGRPETQYF.

The chain recombines TRBV6-4 with TRBJ2-2; a possible D gene is TRBD2 (6 bases). CDR3 length equals 14 residues. Trimming removed 0 bases at V and 8 bases at J, with 10 bases between. Germline assignment: CDR1 MRHNA and CDR2 SNTAGT. The CDR3 DNA follows: TGTGCCAGCAGTGACTCTAGCGGTCGAGGGGAGCTGTTTTTT. Protein sequence: CASSDSSGRGELFF.

V and J are TRBV9 and TRBJ1-2; possibly TRBD1 for D (5 bases). The V end was cut by 5 bases, the J end by 4 bases, with 12 bases between. The V gene's germline CDR1 is SGDLS and CDR2 YYNGEE. CDR3 size: 13 residues. CDR3 DNA sequence: TGTGCCAGCAGGGCAGGGTCGTCCTATGGCTACACCTTC. This gives the protein CASRAGSSYGYTF.

V and J are TRBV6-4 and TRBJ2-1; no reliable D call. Germline V gene data show CDR1 as MRHNA and CDR2 as SNTAGT. V shed 1 base and J shed 0 bases, with 10 bases lying between them. CDR3 length: 16 residues. CDR3 protein: CASSDYLSSSYNEQFF. CDR3 sequence (DNA): TGTGCCAGCAGTGACTATCTTTCCAGCTCCTACAATGAGCAGTTCTTC.

There are a few counts of this clone. The chain links TRBV11-3 to TRBJ2-2; D is undetermined. Germline V gene sequence: CDR1 SGHNT, CDR2 YENEEA. V lost 3 bases to trimming and J lost 2 bases, with 4 bases between them. The CDR3 has 13 residues. This CDR3 reads CASSFVNTGELFF. CDR3 sequence (DNA): TGTGCCAGCAGCTTCGTTAACACCGGGGAGCTGTTTTTT.

There are a few counts of this clone. This chain connects TRBV28 to TRBJ1-1; D unclear. The CDR3 is 12 residues long. Trimming removed 8 bases from V and 1 base from J, with 8 bases in between. Germline values: CDR1 MDHEN, CDR2 SYDVKM. The CDR3 protein is CASGGRNTEAFF. DNA of the CDR3: TGTGCCAGCGGAGGCAGGAACACTGAAGCTTTCTTT.

This clone was observed a single time. The V call is TRBV5-1, the J call TRBJ2-7; D perhaps matches TRBD1 (6 bases). Trimming stripped 2 bases from V and 0 bases from J, with 15 bases between. The CDR3 runs to 16 residues. CDR1 is SGHRS and CDR2 is YFSETQ in the germline V gene. The DNA for the CDR3 is TGCGCCAGCAGCTTAGGGGGAGCCGGGGTCTCCTACGAGCAGTACTTC. As protein: CASSLGGAGVSYEQYF.

This chain uses TRBV6-4 with TRBJ2-2; the match to TRBD2 covers 10 bases. The CDR3 is 17 amino acids. J lost 1 base, V lost 4 bases, and 6 bases had no gene match. Per germline, CDR1 MRHNA and CDR2 SNTAGT. CDR3 coding DNA: TGTGCCAGCAGTGGGCTAGCGGGAGACTTGAACACCGGGGAGCTGTTTTTT. It translates to CASSGLAGDLNTGELFF.

The chain links TRBV5-4 to TRBJ1-6; 11 nucleotides match TRBD1. This CDR3 is 16 amino acids long. Germline trimming cut 4 bases from V and 9 bases from J; bases unmatched to any gene: 9. Per germline, CDR1 SGHNT and CDR2 YYREEE (reference sequence). The CDR3 region is CASSPGTGGIGSPLHF. The CDR3 DNA is TGTGCCAGCAGCCCCGGGACAGGGGGAATTGGTTCACCCCTCCACTTT.

The V gene is TRBV6-1, the J gene TRBJ1-2; 8 bases are shared with TRBD1. With 2 bases clipped from V and 7 bases from J, the junction kept 3 bases outside the gene matches. The CDR3 loop spans 13 amino acids. The germline CDR1 and CDR2 sequences are MNHNS and SASEGT. The CDR3 coding sequence is TGTGCCAGCAGTGAACAGGGGGCCGGTGGCTACACCTTC. Its translation: CASSEQGAGGYTF.

The chain couples TRBV9 to TRBJ2-6, with TRBD1 as a possible D gene (7 bases). The CDR3 runs to 17 residues. Germline values: CDR1 SGDLS, CDR2 YYNGEE. The V gene lost 3 bases and the J gene lost 0 bases, with 13 bases spanning the gap. The CDR3, as DNA: TGTGCCAGCAGCGGACAGGGAGGCCCCTCTGGGGCCAACGTCCTGACTTTC. It encodes CASSGQGGPSGANVLTF.

The chain joins TRBV19 to TRBJ2-7, with TRBD2 matching 9 bases. V gave up 5 bases and J gave up 2 bases; unmatched junction bases: 10. Germline V gives CDR1 LNHDA, CDR2 SQIVND (reference sequence). The CDR3 loop spans 16 amino acids. The CDR3: CASSWGAGGRAYEQYF. The CDR3 DNA reads TGTGCCAGTAGTTGGGGCGCTGGCGGGAGGGCCTACGAGCAGTACTTC.

This sequence joins TRBV2 and TRBJ2-3; 8 bases fit TRBD1. The CDR3 consists of 13 residues. The germline V gene encodes CDR1 SNHLY and CDR2 FYNNEI. Unmatched junction bases numbered 5, after V lost 11 bases and J lost 1 base. CDR3 coding DNA: TGTGCCTGCCTGGGACAGGGCACAGATACGCAGTATTTT. Protein sequence: CACLGQGTDTQYF.

The rearrangement uses TRBV4-1 and TRBJ1-2; D not certain. Trimming removed 0 bases from V and 0 bases from J, with 8 bases in between. CDR1 is MGHRA, CDR2 YSYEKL, per germline. The CDR3 totals 15 residues. CDR3 amino acids: CASSQESVANYGYTF. The CDR3 DNA reads as TGCGCCAGCAGCCAAGAGTCGGTGGCTAACTATGGCTACACCTTC.

The chain joins TRBV7-2 to TRBJ2-7; TRBD2 agrees at 14 bases. The CDR3 loop spans 16 amino acids. CDR1 is SGHTA and CDR2 is FQGNSA in the germline V gene. After removal of 0 bases from V and 6 bases from J, the junction contained 4 bases not matched to a gene. The CDR3 here is CASSLAGLAGVSEQYF. CDR3 sequence (DNA): TGTGCCAGCAGCTTAGCGGGACTAGCGGGAGTAAGCGAGCAGTACTTC.

This clone was observed a single time. The V call is TRBV9, the J call TRBJ2-3; D not certain. The V end was cut by 2 bases, the J end by 2 bases, with 12 bases between. This CDR3 has 15 residues. Germline V gives CDR1 SGDLS, CDR2 YYNGEE. CDR3 DNA sequence: TGTGCCAGCAGCGTCTCCCCAACACCCACAGATACGCAGTATTTT. It encodes CASSVSPTPTDTQYF.

This clone was seen repeatedly, ten times or more. This chain connects TRBV2 to TRBJ1-5; D unclear. The CDR3 is 14 residues long. CDR1 and CDR2 (germline): SNHLY, FYNNEI. The V end was cut by 2 bases, the J end by 7 bases, with 12 bases between. This chain's CDR3 is CASSENKRIQPQHF. As DNA, the CDR3 is TGTGCCAGCAGTGAAAATAAGCGGATCCAGCCCCAGCATTTT.

The chain is built from TRBV11-2 and TRBJ1-4, with 8 bases aligning to TRBD1. CDR1 is SGHAT and CDR2 is FQNNGV in the germline V gene. V was clipped by 1 base and J by 5 bases; unmatched bases: 12. CDR3 length: 18 residues. The CDR3 DNA reads as TGTGCCAGCAGCTTAGTTTTGGCCACAGGGGGACAGAATGAAAAACTGTTTTTT. Its protein is CASSLVLATGGQNEKLFF.

The CDR3 sequence: CASSQEGGIGETQYF. In DNA, the CDR3 is TGCGCCAGCAGCCAAGAGGGCGGGATAGGGGAGACCCAGTACTTC. V gene TRBV4-1 combines with J gene TRBJ2-5; a weak D match, TRBD2 (6 bases). The ends were cut back, 0 bases at V and 5 bases at J, with 13 bases in the middle. CDR1 MGHRA and CDR2 YSYEKL come from the germline V gene. This CDR3 has 15 amino acids.

The CDR3 coding sequence is TGTGCCAGCAGGGGCGACCAGGGGACTGAAGCTTTCTTT. Translation gives CASRGDQGTEAFF. The gene calls are TRBV6-5 and TRBJ1-1; D possibly corresponds to TRBD1 (6 bases). The CDR3 sequence is 13 residues long. V was trimmed by 6 bases and J by 5 bases, leaving 13 bases between them. CDR1 is MNHEY, CDR2 SVGAGI, per germline.

The chain combines TRBV19 with TRBJ1-1; D gene uncertain. Germline V gives CDR1 LNHDA, CDR2 SQIVND (reference sequence). The CDR3 is made up of 16 amino acids. Trimming took off 7 bases at V and 3 bases at J, with 21 bases between the two ends. CDR3 in amino acids: CASTPLGRVGHTEAFF. CDR3 bases: TGTGCCAGTACCCCACTAGGACGTGTCGGACACACTGAAGCTTTCTTT.

This rearrangement joins TRBV18 to TRBJ1-1, with D maybe TRBD1 (5 bases). With 6 bases removed from V and 1 base from J, the gap between germline ends came to 9 bases. The length of the CDR3 is 13 residues. Germline assignment: CDR1 KGHSH and CDR2 LQKENI. Here the CDR3 reads CASSIQANTEAFF. The CDR3 DNA follows: TGTGCCAGCTCCATACAGGCGAACACTGAAGCTTTCTTT.